This TCR beta chain was obtained from a study of T cells in Graves' hyperthyroidism and ophthalmopathy. Study-wide background: At initial diagnosis, before any treatment had begun, peripheral blood was obtained.

Reasons for excluding patients were uncontrolled infection, other autoimmune disease, pregnancy or lactation. The sample holds many counts of this clonotype. As yet, its antigen is unknown. Whole-study findings and limits: Also found in blood were most expanded thyroid clonotypes above 0.001.

From RNA transcripts, TCR beta CDR3 regions were amplified. HTBI primers were employed in a first-round RT-PCR of the TCR CDR3. From the multiplex PCR reads, TCRdb called clonotypes with MiXCR, one entry per CDR3 protein. The sample lists more than 350,000 distinct CDR3 sequences, around 13% seen once, with around 19% in the top ten. The CDR3 consists of 17 residues. Trimming removed 5 bases from V and 6 bases from J, with 23 bases in between. The V gene's germline CDR1 is SGHTA and CDR2 FQGNSA. The V call is TRBV7-2, the J call TRBJ2-1; the D gene is possibly TRBD1 (5 bases). The sequence was collected from a woman in her twenties or thirties with Graves' ophthalmopathy. Sequenced input: blood. DNA of the CDR3: TGTGCCAGCAGCCCCCCGAGGTCGGACATCAAAACCAATGAGCAGTTCTTC. Its translation is CASSPPRSDIKTNEQFF.